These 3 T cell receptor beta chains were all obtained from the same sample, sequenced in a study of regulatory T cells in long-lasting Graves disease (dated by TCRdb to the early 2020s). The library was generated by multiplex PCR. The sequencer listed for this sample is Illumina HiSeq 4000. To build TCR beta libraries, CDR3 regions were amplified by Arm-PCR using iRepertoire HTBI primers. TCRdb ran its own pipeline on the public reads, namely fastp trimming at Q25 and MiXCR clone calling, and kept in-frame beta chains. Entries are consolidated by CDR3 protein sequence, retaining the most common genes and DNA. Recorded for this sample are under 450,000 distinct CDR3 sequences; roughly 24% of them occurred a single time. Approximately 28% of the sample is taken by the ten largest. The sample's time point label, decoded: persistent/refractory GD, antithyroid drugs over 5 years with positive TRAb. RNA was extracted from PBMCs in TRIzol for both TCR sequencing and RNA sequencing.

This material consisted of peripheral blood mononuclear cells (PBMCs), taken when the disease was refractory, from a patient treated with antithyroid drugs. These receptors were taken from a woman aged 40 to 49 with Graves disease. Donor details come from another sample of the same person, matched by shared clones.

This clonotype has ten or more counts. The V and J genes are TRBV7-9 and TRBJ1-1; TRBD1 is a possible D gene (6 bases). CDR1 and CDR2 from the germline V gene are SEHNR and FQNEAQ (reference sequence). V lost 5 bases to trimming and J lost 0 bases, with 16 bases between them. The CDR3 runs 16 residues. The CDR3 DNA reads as TGTGCCAGCAGCCCGCGACAGGCAAGCATGAACACTGAAGCTTTCTTT. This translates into CASSPRQASMNTEAFF.

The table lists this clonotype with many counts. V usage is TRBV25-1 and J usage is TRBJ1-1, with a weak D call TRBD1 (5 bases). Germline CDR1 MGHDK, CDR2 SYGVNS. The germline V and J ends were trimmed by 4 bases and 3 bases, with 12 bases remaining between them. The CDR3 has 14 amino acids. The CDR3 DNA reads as TGTGCCAGCAGTGCCACTGGGGGGTACACTGAAGCTTTCTTT. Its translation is CASSATGGYTEAFF. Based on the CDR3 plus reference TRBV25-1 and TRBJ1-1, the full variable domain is EADIYQTPRYLVIGTGKKITLECSQTMGHDKMYWYQQDPGMELHLIHYSYGVNSTEKGDLSSESTVSRIRTEHFPLTLESARPSHTSQYLCASSATGGYTEAFFGQGTRLTVV.

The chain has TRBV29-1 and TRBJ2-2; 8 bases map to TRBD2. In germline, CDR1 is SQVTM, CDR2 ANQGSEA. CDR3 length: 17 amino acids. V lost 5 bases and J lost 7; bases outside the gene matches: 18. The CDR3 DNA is TGCAGCGTTCCTCCTTCCAGCGGGAGTCGCTACGGCGGGGAGCTGTTTTTT. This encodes CSVPPSSGSRYGGELFF.